This TCR beta chain is from a study of regulatory T cells in long-lasting Graves disease. Study at large: By definition, persistent Graves' disease involved antithyroid drugs for over 5 years alongside positive TSH receptor antibodies.

As concerns this clonotype: The antigen remains unidentified.

Building of the TCR beta libraries involved iRepertoire HTBI primers and Arm-PCR of CDR3 regions. TCRdb re-derived calls from the multiplex PCR reads in MiXCR, one entry per CDR3 protein. The sample contains 300,000 to 500,000 distinct CDR3 sequences, around 20% of which appear only once. Germline V lookup: CDR1 SEHNR, CDR2 FQNEAQ (reference sequence). This CDR3 region has 14 residues. V shed 6 bases and J shed 0 bases, with 9 bases lying between them. Noted time point: persistent/refractory GD, antithyroid drugs over 5 years with positive TRAb. PBMCs provided the RNA from which the TCR library was made. Patients were enrolled at an endocrinology department in Xi'an, China. Study results and caveats: Newly diagnosed disease favored TRBV20-1 and TRBJ2-1 over persistent disease. Patients with persistent disease shared 2,500 to 3,500 public clonotypes, outpacing the 966 shared by new patients.

The receptor comes from a female donor with Graves disease. The sequences come from peripheral blood mononuclear cells (PBMCs), collected when the disease was refractory, from a patient treated with antithyroid drugs. The chain uses TRBV7-9 and TRBJ1-3; no clear D. In DNA form, the CDR3 reads TGTGCCAGCAGTACAGTGAACTCTGGAAACACCATATATTTT. Its translation: CASSTVNSGNTIYF.